Listed below are T cell receptor beta chains from one sample, sequenced in a study of OX40 agonist ivuxolimab in advanced cancers. Using immunoSEQ multiplex PCR, the repertoire was profiled, and TCRdb retains in-frame clones only, with some absent. The sample lists some 86,000 clones, about 90% occurring once. This specimen consisted of CD4+ or CD8+ T cells sorted from blood, obtained in a trial of the OX40 agonist ivuxolimab. The receptor source for this set is an adult with an advanced solid tumor such as melanoma, head and neck, liver or kidney cancer. Both conserved end residues are part of each CDR3. The D gene is left open where the match is weak. Size values are once, few and many counts, or a class for expanded clones, and some rows have none.

size,D,V,J,CDR3,DNA
.,.,TRBV27,TRBJ2-7,CASSQLKVWDEQYF,TGTGCCAGCAGTCAACTTAAAGTCTGGGACGAGCAGTACTTC
.,TRBD1,TRBV6-1,TRBJ1-5,CASSEYRGYQPQHF,TGTGCCAGCAGTGAATACAGGGGGTATCAGCCCCAGCATTTT
.,.,TRBV28,TRBJ1-2,CAMSQGYDYGYTF,TGTGCCATGTCCCAGGGCTACGACTATGGCTACACCTTC
.,.,TRBV28,TRBJ2-3,CASSPTTISVSTDTQYF,TGTGCCAGCAGCCCGACAACCATCTCTGTGAGCACAGATACGCAGTATTTT
.,.,TRBV6-5,TRBJ2-7,CASSQDRYEQYF,TGTGCCAGCAGTCAAGACAGGTACGAGCAGTACTTC
.,.,TRBV7-9,TRBJ1-6,CASAPADSYNSPLHF,TGTGCCAGCGCCCCAGCCGACTCCTATAATTCACCCCTCCACTTT
.,.,TRBV5-1,TRBJ2-3,CASSRDLSTDTQYF,TGCGCCAGCAGCAGGGACTTGAGCACAGATACGCAGTATTTT
.,.,TRBV6-1,TRBJ2-2,CASLRGFAGELFF,TGTGCCAGCCTCAGGGGTTTCGCCGGGGAGCTGTTTTTT
.,.,TRBV14,TRBJ1-2,CASSQDNTGTYGYTF,TGTGCCAGCAGCCAAGATAACACAGGCACCTATGGCTACACCTTC
.,.,TRBV5-1,TRBJ2-3,CASSLAVLNTQYF,TGCGCCAGCAGCTTGGCCGTGTTAAATACGCAGTATTTT
.,.,TRBV5-1,TRBJ1-1,CASSVQDMNTEAFF,TGCGCCAGCAGCGTTCAGGACATGAACACTGAAGCTTTCTTT
.,TRBD2,TRBV4-1,TRBJ2-1,CASSRTSGDYNEQFF,TGCGCCAGCAGCCGGACTAGCGGGGATTACAATGAGCAGTTCTTC
.,.,TRBV27,TRBJ2-1,CASSLSRQAGYNEQFF,TGTGCCAGCAGTTTATCTCGGCAAGCGGGCTACAATGAGCAGTTCTTC
few,TRBD1,TRBV18,TRBJ2-7,CASSPTGTGIDEQYF,TGTGCCAGCTCACCGACCGGGACAGGGATCGACGAGCAGTACTTC
.,TRBD1,TRBV2,TRBJ2-5,CASSDTGVWETQYF,TGTGCCAGCAGTGATACAGGGGTATGGGAGACCCAGTACTTC
.,TRBD1,TRBV7-2,TRBJ1-2,CASSLMRTGAGANYGYTF,TGTGCCAGCAGCTTAATGCGGACAGGGGCAGGAGCTAACTATGGCTACACCTTC
.,.,TRBV5-1,TRBJ1-1,CASSGGTARTEAFF,TGCGCCAGCAGCGGGGGGACGGCTCGCACTGAAGCTTTCTTT
.,.,TRBV12-5,TRBJ2-3,CASGLVGDNTYTDTQYF,TGTGCTAGTGGTTTGGTGGGGGATAACACCTACACAGATACGCAGTATTTT
.,.,TRBV19,TRBJ1-5,CASSIENGGSNQPQHF,TGTGCCAGTAGTATAGAAAACGGTGGAAGCAATCAGCCCCAGCATTTT
.,TRBD2,TRBV2,TRBJ2-6,CASSPPILAGGTGANVLTF,TGTGCCAGCAGCCCGCCAATTTTAGCGGGGGGTACTGGGGCCAACGTCCTGACTTTC
.,TRBD2,TRBV9,TRBJ2-1,CASRRSSGGSNVQFF,TGTGCCAGCAGGAGGTCTAGCGGGGGGAGCAATGTACAGTTCTTC
.,.,TRBV5-6,TRBJ1-6,CASSDDWGSPLHF,TGTGCCAGCAGCGACGATTGGGGTTCACCCCTCCACTTT